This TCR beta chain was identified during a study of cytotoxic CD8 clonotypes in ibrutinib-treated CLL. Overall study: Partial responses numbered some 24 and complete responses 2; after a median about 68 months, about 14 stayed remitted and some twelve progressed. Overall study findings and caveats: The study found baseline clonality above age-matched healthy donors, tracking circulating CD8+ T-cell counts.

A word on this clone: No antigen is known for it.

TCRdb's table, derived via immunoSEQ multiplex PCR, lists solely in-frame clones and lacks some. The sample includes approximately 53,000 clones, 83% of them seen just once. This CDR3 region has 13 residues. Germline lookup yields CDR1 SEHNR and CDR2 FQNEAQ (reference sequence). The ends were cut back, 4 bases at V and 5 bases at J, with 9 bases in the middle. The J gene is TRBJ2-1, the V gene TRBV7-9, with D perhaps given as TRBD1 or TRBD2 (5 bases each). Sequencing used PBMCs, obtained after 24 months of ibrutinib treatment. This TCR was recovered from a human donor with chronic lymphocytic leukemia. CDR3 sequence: CASSSRGDNEQFF. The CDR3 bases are TGTGCCAGCAGCTCCCGGGGCGACAATGAGCAGTTCTTC.